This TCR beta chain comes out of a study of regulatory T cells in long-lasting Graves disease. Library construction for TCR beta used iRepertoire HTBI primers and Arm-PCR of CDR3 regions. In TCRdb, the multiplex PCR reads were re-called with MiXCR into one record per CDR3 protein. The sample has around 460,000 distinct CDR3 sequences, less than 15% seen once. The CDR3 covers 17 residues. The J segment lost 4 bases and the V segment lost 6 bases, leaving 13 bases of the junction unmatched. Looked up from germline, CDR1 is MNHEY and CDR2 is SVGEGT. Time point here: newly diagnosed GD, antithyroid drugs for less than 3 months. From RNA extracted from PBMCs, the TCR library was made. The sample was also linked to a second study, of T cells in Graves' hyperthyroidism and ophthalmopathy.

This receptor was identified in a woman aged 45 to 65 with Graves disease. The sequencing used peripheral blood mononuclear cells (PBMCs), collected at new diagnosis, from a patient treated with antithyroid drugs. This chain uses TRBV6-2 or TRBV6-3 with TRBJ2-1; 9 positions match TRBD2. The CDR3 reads CASRSTSGSASYNEQFF. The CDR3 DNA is TGTGCCAGCAGGTCGACTAGCGGCAGTGCATCATACAATGAGCAGTTCTTC.